A single sample gave rise to the 5 T cell receptor beta chains below, sequenced in a study of human T cells and chemical hapten exposure. The time point: patch test 1, 2 weeks after DPC sensitization. Sample treatment: therapeutic diphenylcyclopropenone sensitization with weekly scalp DPC. TCRdb recomputed calls from the RACE reads with MiXCR, one row per CDR3 protein. The sample consists of 300,000 to 350,000 distinct CDR3 sequences, approximately 6.9% of them appearing once. This material consisted of whole blood, taken in connection with sensitization to the hapten diphenylcyclopropenone (DPC). The receptors come from a woman in her late teens or twenties with alopecia areata. Some clones in this sample may be carry-over from other donors' samples.

This clonotype showed up many times. V usage is TRBV11-1 and J usage is TRBJ2-5; D tentatively fits TRBD1 or TRBD2 (5 bases each). CDR1 and CDR2 from the germline V gene are SGHAT and FQDESV (reference sequence). The V end was cut by 5 bases, the J end by 7 bases, with 8 bases between. This CDR3 is 11 amino acids long. The CDR3 spells CASSQGPTQYF. CDR3 nucleotide sequence: TGTGCCAGCAGCCAGGGACCGACCCAGTACTTC.

Worth noting for this clonotype: The conserved closing phenylalanine or tryptophan is absent in this CDR3, likely reflecting a read error. V usage is TRBV12-3 or TRBV12-4 and J usage is TRBJ2-5; 11 bases fit TRBD2. V lost 6 bases and J lost 3; bases outside the gene matches: 3. The CDR3 totals 14 residues. The CDR3 here is CASRVAGGKETQYL. In nucleotides, the CDR3 is TGTGCCAGCAGGGTAGCGGGGGGGAAAGAGACCCAGTACCTC.

This chain links TRBV6-2 or TRBV6-3 with TRBJ2-1, with D maybe TRBD2 (5 bases). CDR3 length: 12 residues. CDR1 is MNHEY, CDR2 SVGEGT, per germline. Trimming cost V 6 bases and J 7 bases, with 10 bases left between them. The CDR3 coding sequence is TGTGCCAGCAGCTCTCGAGGGAATGAGCAGTTCTTC. Translating it yields CASSSRGNEQFF.

Ten or more counts support this clonotype. This chain connects TRBV27 to TRBJ2-2; 9 bases agree with TRBD1. CDR1 and CDR2 from the germline V gene are MNHEY and SMNVEV (reference sequence). The trim removed 5 bases at V and 4 bases at J, leaving 17 bases unmatched. The CDR3 runs 19 residues. CDR3: CASSPYGKRATGGTGELFF. CDR3 bases: TGTGCCAGCAGTCCATATGGGAAGAGAGCGACAGGGGGCACCGGGGAGCTGTTTTTT.

At least ten counts were recorded for this clonotype. The V gene is TRBV5-1, the J gene TRBJ2-5; D remains unclear. Germline values: CDR1 SGHRS, CDR2 YFSETQ. V was pared by 1 base and J by 2 bases, with 9 bases between. The CDR3 loop spans 14 amino acids. CDR3 amino acids: CASSLKGLQETQYF. The CDR3 DNA is TGCGCCAGCAGCTTGAAGGGCTTACAAGAGACCCAGTACTTC.